The 14 T cell receptor beta chains below all came from one sample that was sequenced in a study of blood T cell repertoires in COVID-19. Profiling relied on immunoSEQ multiplex PCR, and the TCRdb table lists in-frame clones only, not all of them. The table records 200,000 or so clones, nearly 90% of them present only once. The sequencing sample was made of PBMCs or T cells enriched from blood (not recorded which). Source of these receptors: a man younger than 40 who had recovered from COVID-19.

This clone turned up a few times. The chain joins TRBV30 to TRBJ1-5, with D perhaps matching TRBD1 (5 bases). V lost 2 bases, J lost 5 bases, and 13 bases lay in between. Germline V lookup: CDR1 GTSNPN, CDR2 SVGIG (reference sequence). The CDR3 is 14 amino acids. The CDR3 here is CAWSRDSLDQPQHF. Here the CDR3 DNA reads TGTGCCTGGAGTCGAGACAGTCTAGATCAGCCCCAGCATTTT.

The rearrangement joins TRBV6-5 to TRBJ1-3; D remains unclear. The CDR3 has 14 residues. The V gene lost 6 bases and the J gene lost 4 bases, with 13 bases spanning the gap. Germline V gene data show CDR1 as MNHEY and CDR2 as SVGAGI. CDR3 nucleotides: TGTGCCAGCAGCTCGGGGTCCCAGGGAAACACCATATATTTT. This translates into CASSSGSQGNTIYF.

This chain uses TRBV28 with TRBJ1-2; the D gene is possibly TRBD1 (6 bases). Germline lookup yields CDR1 MDHEN and CDR2 SYDVKM. The V end was cut by 6 bases, the J end by 0 bases, with 20 bases between. The CDR3 contains 17 residues. DNA for the CDR3: TGTGCCAGCAGGAACCGAGGCCGGGACACTTCTAACTATGGCTACACCTTC. Its protein is CASRNRGRDTSNYGYTF.

The chain joins TRBV11-2 to TRBJ2-4, with D hard to call. Germline V gives CDR1 SGHAT, CDR2 FQNNGV. The V end was cut by 0 bases, the J end by 8 bases, with 14 bases between. The CDR3 loop spans 15 amino acids. CDR3 DNA: TGTGCCAGCAGCTTAGAGTCTCTGTCTCGGGACATTCAGTACTTC. This codes for CASSLESLSRDIQYF.

This sequence joins TRBV28 and TRBJ2-7; D possibly corresponds to TRBD1 (7 bases). The germline V gene encodes CDR1 MDHEN and CDR2 SYDVKM. V was pared by 7 bases and J by 2 bases, with 15 bases between. CDR3 length equals 14 residues. CDR3 amino acids: CASIKGAGTYEQYF. The CDR3 DNA follows: TGTGCCAGCATTAAGGGGGCGGGGACCTACGAGCAGTACTTC.

The chain recombines TRBV3-1 (or the pseudogene TRBV3-2) with TRBJ2-5; 7 bases are shared with TRBD1. Germline loops: CDR1 LGHDT, CDR2 YNNKEL (reference sequence). The CDR3 length is 16 residues. Unmatched junction bases numbered 9, after V lost 1 base and J lost 4 bases. CDR3 sequence reads: CASSQGTTGKGETQYF. The CDR3 DNA is TGTGCCAGCAGCCAAGGTACGACAGGGAAGGGAGAGACCCAGTACTTC.

J is TRBJ1-2 and V is TRBV3-1 (or the pseudogene TRBV3-2); a possible D gene is TRBD1 (6 bases). Trimming pared 4 bases from V and 0 bases from J, leaving 15 bases between. Germline V gene lookup returns CDR1 LGHDT and CDR2 YNNKEL (reference sequence). This CDR3 comprises 16 residues. CDR3 nucleotide sequence: TGTGCCAGCAGCCCCTTGCTGGGGGCAGCTAACTATGGCTACACCTTC. It yields the protein CASSPLLGAANYGYTF.

The rearrangement uses TRBV28 and TRBJ1-5; TRBD1 matches at 8 bases. The V segment lost 4 bases and the J segment 3 bases; nucleotides outside the gene matches: 5. The CDR3 is 15 residues long. From germline, CDR1 is MDHEN and CDR2 SYDVKM. The CDR3 nucleotides read TGTGCCAGCAGTTCACAGGGGGATTACAATCAGCCCCAGCATTTT. This gives the protein CASSSQGDYNQPQHF.

The rearrangement uses TRBV19 and TRBJ1-5; no clear D gene. CDR3 size: 14 residues. Trimming left V 4 bases short and J 4 bases short, with 11 bases between. Germline V gene lookup returns CDR1 LNHDA and CDR2 SQIVND (reference sequence). The CDR3 sequence: CASSTGSRNQPQHF. For the CDR3, the DNA is TGTGCCAGTAGTACGGGAAGTCGGAATCAGCCCCAGCATTTT. The full variable domain, with the rest looked up from reference TRBV19 and TRBJ1-5, is DGGITQSPKYLFRKEGQNVTLSCEQNLNHDAMYWYRQDPGQGLRLIYYSQIVNDFQKGDIAEGYSVSREKKESFPLTVTSAQKNPTAFYLCASSTGSRNQPQHFGDGTRLSIL.

The CDR3 DNA reads as TGCGCCAGCAGCCTGGGGACAGGGGGCACCCGCTTGAATGAGCAGTTCTTC. This sequence encodes CASSLGTGGTRLNEQFF. The rearrangement uses TRBV4-3 and TRBJ2-1; 12 bases agree with TRBD1. CDR1 LGHNA and CDR2 YSLEER come from the germline V gene. The CDR3 sequence is 17 residues long. With 4 bases clipped from V and 7 bases from J, the junction kept 11 bases outside the gene matches.

This chain links TRBV9 with TRBJ2-4; 10 bases fit TRBD2. Germline V CDR1 and CDR2: SGDLS, YYNGEE. V trimming: 0 bases; J trimming: 0 bases; junction bases outside the gene matches: 6. The CDR3 runs to 18 residues. Here the CDR3 reads CASSVDPSGGVAKNIQYF. The CDR3 DNA follows: TGTGCCAGCAGCGTAGATCCTAGCGGGGGAGTAGCCAAAAACATTCAGTACTTC.

The CDR3 region has the DNA TGTGCCAGCAGCTTAGGCGGGACAGGGACATACGAGCAGTACTTC. It specifies CASSLGGTGTYEQYF. This rearrangement joins TRBV11-2 to TRBJ2-7; 9 nucleotides line up with TRBD1. The V segment lost 1 base and the J segment 4 bases; nucleotides outside the gene matches: 5. This CDR3 comprises 15 residues. The V gene's germline CDR1 is SGHAT and CDR2 FQNNGV. Looking up the rest from reference TRBV11-2 and TRBJ2-7 gives the full variable domain: EAGVAQSPRYKIIEKRQSVAFWCNPISGHATLYWYQQILGQGPKLLIQFQNNGVVDDSQLPKDRFSAERLKGVDSTLKIQPAKLEDSAVYLCASSLGGTGTYEQYFGPGTRLTVT.

The chain links TRBV11-2 to TRBJ1-6, with TRBD1 as a possible D gene (6 bases). V shed 5 bases and J shed 5 bases, with 10 bases lying between them. The germline V gene encodes CDR1 SGHAT and CDR2 FQNNGV. CDR3 length: 14 amino acids. In DNA, the CDR3 is TGTGCCAGCAGCACGCAGGGGAATAATTCACCCCTCCACTTT. Protein product: CASSTQGNNSPLHF.

V gene TRBV30 combines with J gene TRBJ1-2; no clear D gene. The CDR3 length is 14 residues. V gave up 7 bases and J gave up 0 bases, with 15 bases separating them. Germline V gives CDR1 GTSNPN, CDR2 SVGIG (reference sequence). The CDR3: CASPKRESNYGYTF. Here the CDR3 DNA reads TGTGCCTCCCCGAAAAGGGAGTCTAACTATGGCTACACCTTC.